This T cell receptor (beta chain) was recorded in a study of CD8 T cells in ankylosing spondylitis. TCRdb redid the calling of the 5' RACE reads with MiXCR, one entry per CDR3 protein. The sample contains approximately 88,000 distinct CDR3 sequences, 8.8% of which appear only once. This CDR3 contains 15 residues. Trimming shortened V by 1 base and J by 0 bases, and 10 bases separated the two germline ends. From germline, CDR1 is SGHDN and CDR2 FVKESK. On this clonotype itself: Its matching antigen is unknown.

Findings of the study overall: Several of the motif variants were reported before in synovial fluid and blood from reactive arthritis. A CD8+ phenotype characterized the disease-linked clones, which were relatively rare in peripheral blood.

This TCR came from a male donor with ankylosing spondylitis or in good health (not recorded which). The chain recombines TRBV14 with TRBJ2-7, with TRBD2 as a possible D gene (6 bases). Sequencing input: blood, either unsorted or a sorted T cell fraction (not recorded which). This CDR3 is CASSQGSGSSYEQYF. The CDR3 DNA follows: TGTGCCAGCAGCCAAGGCTCCGGGAGCTCCTACGAGCAGTACTTC.